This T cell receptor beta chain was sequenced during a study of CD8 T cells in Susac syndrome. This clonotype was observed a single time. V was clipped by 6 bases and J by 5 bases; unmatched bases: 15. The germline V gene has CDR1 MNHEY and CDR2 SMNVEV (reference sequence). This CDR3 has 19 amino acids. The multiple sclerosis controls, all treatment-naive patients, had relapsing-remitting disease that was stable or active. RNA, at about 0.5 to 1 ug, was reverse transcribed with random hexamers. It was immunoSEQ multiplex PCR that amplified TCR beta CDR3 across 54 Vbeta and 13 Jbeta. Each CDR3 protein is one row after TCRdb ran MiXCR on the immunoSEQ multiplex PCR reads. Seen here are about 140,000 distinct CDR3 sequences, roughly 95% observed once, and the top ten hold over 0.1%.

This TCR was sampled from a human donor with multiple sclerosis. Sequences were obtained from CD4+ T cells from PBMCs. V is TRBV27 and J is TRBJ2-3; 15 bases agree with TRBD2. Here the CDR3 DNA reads TGTGCCAGCAGCACGTCACGCCGGACTAGCGGGAGGGCCGGAGATACGCAGTATTTT. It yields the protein CASSTSRRTSGRAGDTQYF.